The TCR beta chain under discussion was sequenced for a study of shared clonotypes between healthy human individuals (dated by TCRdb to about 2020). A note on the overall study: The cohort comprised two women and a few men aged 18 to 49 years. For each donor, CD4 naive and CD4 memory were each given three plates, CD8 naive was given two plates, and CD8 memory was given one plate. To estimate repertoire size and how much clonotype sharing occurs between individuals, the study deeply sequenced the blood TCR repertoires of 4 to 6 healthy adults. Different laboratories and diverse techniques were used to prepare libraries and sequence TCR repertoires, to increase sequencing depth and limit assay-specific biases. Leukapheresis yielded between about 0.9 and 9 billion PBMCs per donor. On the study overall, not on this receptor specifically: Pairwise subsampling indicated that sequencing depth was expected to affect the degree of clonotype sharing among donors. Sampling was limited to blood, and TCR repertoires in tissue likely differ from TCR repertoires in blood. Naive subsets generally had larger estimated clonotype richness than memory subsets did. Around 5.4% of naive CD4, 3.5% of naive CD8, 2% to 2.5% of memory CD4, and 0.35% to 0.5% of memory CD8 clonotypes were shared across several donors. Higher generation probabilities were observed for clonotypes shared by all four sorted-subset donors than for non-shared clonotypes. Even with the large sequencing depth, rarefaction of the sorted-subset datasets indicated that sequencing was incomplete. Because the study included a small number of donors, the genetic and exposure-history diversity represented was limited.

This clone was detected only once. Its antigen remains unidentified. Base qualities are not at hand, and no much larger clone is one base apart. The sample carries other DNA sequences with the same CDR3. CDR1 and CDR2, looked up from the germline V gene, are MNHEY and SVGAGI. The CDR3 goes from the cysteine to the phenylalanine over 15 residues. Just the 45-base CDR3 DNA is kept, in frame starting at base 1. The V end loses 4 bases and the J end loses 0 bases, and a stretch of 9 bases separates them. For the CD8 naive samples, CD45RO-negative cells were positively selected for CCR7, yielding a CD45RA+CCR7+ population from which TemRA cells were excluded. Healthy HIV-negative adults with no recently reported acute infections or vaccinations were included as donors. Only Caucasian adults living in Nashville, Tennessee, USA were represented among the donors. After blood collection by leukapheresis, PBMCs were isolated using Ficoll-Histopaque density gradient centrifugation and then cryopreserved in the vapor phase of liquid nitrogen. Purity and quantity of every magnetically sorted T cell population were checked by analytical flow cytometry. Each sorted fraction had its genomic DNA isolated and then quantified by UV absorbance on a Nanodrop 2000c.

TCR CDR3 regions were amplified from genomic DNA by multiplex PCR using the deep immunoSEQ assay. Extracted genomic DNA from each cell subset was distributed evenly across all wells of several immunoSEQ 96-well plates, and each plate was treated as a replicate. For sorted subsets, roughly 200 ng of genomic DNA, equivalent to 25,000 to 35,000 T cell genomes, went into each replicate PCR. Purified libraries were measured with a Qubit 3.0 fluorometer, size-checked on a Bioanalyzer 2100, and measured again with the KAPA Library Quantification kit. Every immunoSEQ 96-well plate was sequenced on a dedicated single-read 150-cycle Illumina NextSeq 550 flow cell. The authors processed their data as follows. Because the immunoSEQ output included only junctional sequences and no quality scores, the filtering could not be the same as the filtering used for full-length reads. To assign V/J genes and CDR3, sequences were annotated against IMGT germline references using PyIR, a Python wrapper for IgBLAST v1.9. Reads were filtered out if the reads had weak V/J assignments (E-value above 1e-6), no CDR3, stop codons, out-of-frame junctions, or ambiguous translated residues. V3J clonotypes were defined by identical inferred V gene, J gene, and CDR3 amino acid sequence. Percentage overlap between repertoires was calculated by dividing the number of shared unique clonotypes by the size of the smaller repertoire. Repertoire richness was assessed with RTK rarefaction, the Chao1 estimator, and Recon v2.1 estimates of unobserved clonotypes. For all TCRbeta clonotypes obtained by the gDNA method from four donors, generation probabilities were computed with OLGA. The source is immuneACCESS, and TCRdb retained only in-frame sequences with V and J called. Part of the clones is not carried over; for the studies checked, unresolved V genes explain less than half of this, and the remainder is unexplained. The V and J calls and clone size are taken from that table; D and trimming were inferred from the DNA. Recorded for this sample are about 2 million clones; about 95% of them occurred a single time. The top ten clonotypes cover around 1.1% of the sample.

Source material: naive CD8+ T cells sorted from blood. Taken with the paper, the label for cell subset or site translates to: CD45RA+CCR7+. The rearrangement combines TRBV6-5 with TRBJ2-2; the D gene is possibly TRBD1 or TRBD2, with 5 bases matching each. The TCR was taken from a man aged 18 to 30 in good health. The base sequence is TGTGCCAGCAGTTTAGGGACGGCGAACACCGGGGAGCTGTTTTTT. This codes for CASSLGTANTGELFF.